This is a list of T cell receptor beta chains from one sample in a study of shared clonotypes between healthy human individuals. The data were produced by immunoSEQ multiplex PCR, yet TCRdb's version contains in-frame clones alone and is incomplete. The repertoire has roughly 1,500,000 clones, 98% of them found once; the top ten carry 0.36%. Sequenced material: naive CD4+ T cells sorted from blood. All receptors derive from a man aged 25-45 years in good health. CDR3s include the opening cysteine and the closing phenylalanine or tryptophan. The D gene is left open where the match is weak. Clone size is shown for a subset of rows, as once, few, many or a class of expanded clone.

j_gene: TRBJ2-7
d_gene: TRBD2
v_gene: TRBV19
abundance: .
CDR3nt: TGTGCCAGTAGTAACTACTTTGCTAGCGGGAGTTTGTCCTACGAGCAGTACTTC
CDR3aa: CASSNYFASGSLSYEQYF

j_gene: TRBJ1-4
d_gene: .
v_gene: TRBV5-1
abundance: .
CDR3nt: TGCGCCAGCAGCCCGCGCAGGGGCGTAGGTGAAAAACTGTTTTTT
CDR3aa: CASSPRRGVGEKLFF

j_gene: TRBJ2-5
d_gene: TRBD1
v_gene: TRBV4-2
abundance: .
CDR3nt: TGTGCCAGCAGCCAAGCCCTAACAGGGGGCGCCGCCGAGACCCAGTACTTC
CDR3aa: CASSQALTGGAAETQYF

j_gene: TRBJ1-1
d_gene: TRBD1
v_gene: TRBV5-1
abundance: .
CDR3nt: TGCGCCAGCAGCTCGGGACAGTTGAACACTGAAGCTTTCTTT
CDR3aa: CASSSGQLNTEAFF

j_gene: TRBJ1-1
d_gene: .
v_gene: TRBV30
abundance: .
CDR3nt: TGTGCCTGGGGGGTAGGCACTGAAGCTTTCTTT
CDR3aa: CAWGVGTEAFF

j_gene: TRBJ1-2
d_gene: .
v_gene: TRBV7-8
abundance: once
CDR3nt: TGTGCCAGCAGCTTAGGACATGATTCTGGCTACACCTTC
CDR3aa: CASSLGHDSGYTF

j_gene: TRBJ1-4
d_gene: TRBD1
v_gene: TRBV18
abundance: .
CDR3nt: TGTGCCAGCTCACTAGACAGGGGCTACAGTAATGAAAAACTGTTTTTT
CDR3aa: CASSLDRGYSNEKLFF

j_gene: TRBJ2-7
d_gene: .
v_gene: TRBV10-3
abundance: .
CDR3nt: TGTGCCATCAGCCCCGATTCCTGGGGATACGAGCAGTACTTC
CDR3aa: CAISPDSWGYEQYF

j_gene: TRBJ2-3
d_gene: .
v_gene: TRBV9
abundance: .
CDR3nt: TGTGCCAGCAGCGTAGTAAGCGGCAGCACAGATACGCAGTATTTT
CDR3aa: CASSVVSGSTDTQYF

j_gene: TRBJ1-5
d_gene: .
v_gene: TRBV7-9
abundance: .
CDR3nt: TGTGCCAGCAGCTTTGGCAGCCCGAATCAGCCCCAGCATTTT
CDR3aa: CASSFGSPNQPQHF

j_gene: TRBJ2-1
d_gene: .
v_gene: TRBV20-1
abundance: few
CDR3nt: TGCAGTGCTAGTATCAATGAGCAGTTCTTC
CDR3aa: CSASINEQFF

j_gene: TRBJ2-5
d_gene: .
v_gene: TRBV20-1
abundance: .
CDR3nt: TGCAGTGCTAGAGTCGAAGAGACCCAGTACTTC
CDR3aa: CSARVEETQYF

j_gene: TRBJ2-1
d_gene: TRBD2
v_gene: TRBV7-2
abundance: .
CDR3nt: TGTGCCAGCAGCTTTACACTAGCGGAATCCTACAATGAGCAGTTCTTC
CDR3aa: CASSFTLAESYNEQFF

j_gene: TRBJ2-1
d_gene: TRBD2
v_gene: TRBV6-1
abundance: .
CDR3nt: TGTGCCAGCAGTGAAGCTCCGGGGCTAGCGGGAGGAAACAATGAGCAGTTCTTC
CDR3aa: CASSEAPGLAGGNNEQFF

j_gene: TRBJ2-5
d_gene: .
v_gene: TRBV29-1
abundance: .
CDR3nt: TGCAGCGCAGATCCCGGGACGGCAGAGACCCAGTACTTC
CDR3aa: CSADPGTAETQYF

j_gene: TRBJ1-1
d_gene: .
v_gene: TRBV18
abundance: .
CDR3nt: TGTGCCAGCTCACAGTACAGGGAGAACACTGAAGCTTTCTTT
CDR3aa: CASSQYRENTEAFF

j_gene: TRBJ1-4
d_gene: .
v_gene: TRBV10-1
abundance: .
CDR3nt: TGCGCCAGCAGTGACCCCCTGGGGGGGGCTAATGAAAAACTGTTTTTT
CDR3aa: CASSDPLGGANEKLFF

j_gene: TRBJ1-2
d_gene: .
v_gene: TRBV28
abundance: .
CDR3nt: TGTGCCAGCACCCTAGGCGGGGTGGGGGACTATGGCTACACCTTC
CDR3aa: CASTLGGVGDYGYTF

j_gene: TRBJ1-2
d_gene: .
v_gene: TRBV5-1
abundance: .
CDR3nt: TGCGCCAGCAGCTTTCGGCAGGGCGAGGGCTACACCTTC
CDR3aa: CASSFRQGEGYTF

j_gene: TRBJ2-2
d_gene: .
v_gene: TRBV18
abundance: .
CDR3nt: TGTGCCAGCTCACTACAGGGACTGAACACCGGGGAGCTGTTTTTT
CDR3aa: CASSLQGLNTGELFF

j_gene: TRBJ2-7
d_gene: TRBD2
v_gene: TRBV27
abundance: .
CDR3nt: TGTGCCAGCAGTTTGGGACTAGCGAGCTCCTACGAGCAGTACTTC
CDR3aa: CASSLGLASSYEQYF

j_gene: TRBJ1-2
d_gene: .
v_gene: TRBV7-2
abundance: .
CDR3nt: TGTGCCAGCAGCTTAGTGCGCAGGGGCGGAGGAGATGGCTACACCTTC
CDR3aa: CASSLVRRGGGDGYTF

j_gene: TRBJ2-7
d_gene: TRBD2
v_gene: TRBV5-1
abundance: .
CDR3nt: TGCGCCAGCAGCTCGATATGGACTAGCGGGAGCCCCGGCGAGCAGTACTTC
CDR3aa: CASSSIWTSGSPGEQYF

j_gene: TRBJ2-5
d_gene: .
v_gene: TRBV5-1
abundance: .
CDR3nt: TGCGCCAGCAGACCTGGATCCCTGGGAGAGACCCAGTACTTC
CDR3aa: CASRPGSLGETQYF

j_gene: TRBJ2-1
d_gene: TRBD2
v_gene: TRBV9
abundance: .
CDR3nt: TGTGCCAGCAGCGTAGATGTGGTGACTAGCGGGAGGGGCAATGAGCAGTTCTTC
CDR3aa: CASSVDVVTSGRGNEQFF

j_gene: TRBJ2-3
d_gene: .
v_gene: TRBV9
abundance: .
CDR3nt: TGTGCCAGCAGCTGGTACACAGATACGCAGTATTTT
CDR3aa: CASSWYTDTQYF

j_gene: TRBJ2-2
d_gene: TRBD2
v_gene: TRBV5-6
abundance: .
CDR3nt: TGTGCCAGCAGCTTGCCTGGCGGGAGGGTGGGGACGAACACCGGGGAGCTGTTTTTT
CDR3aa: CASSLPGGRVGTNTGELFF

j_gene: TRBJ2-4
d_gene: .
v_gene: TRBV5-1
abundance: .
CDR3nt: TGCGCCAGCAGCTTGGACGGCAACATTCAGTACTTC
CDR3aa: CASSLDGNIQYF

j_gene: TRBJ2-1
d_gene: TRBD2
v_gene: TRBV5-1
abundance: .
CDR3nt: TGCGCCAGCAGCTTGACAACTAGCGGGAGCGCCTACAATGAGCAGTTCTTC
CDR3aa: CASSLTTSGSAYNEQFF

j_gene: TRBJ1-2
d_gene: .
v_gene: TRBV11-2
abundance: .
CDR3nt: TGTGCCAGCAGCTTAGGTGCAGGGATCTATGGCTACACCTTC
CDR3aa: CASSLGAGIYGYTF

j_gene: TRBJ2-2
d_gene: TRBD2
v_gene: TRBV5-5
abundance: .
CDR3nt: TGTGCCAGCAGCAAACCGGGACTAGCGGGGGTCACCGGGGAGCTGTTTTTT
CDR3aa: CASSKPGLAGVTGELFF

j_gene: TRBJ2-7
d_gene: .
v_gene: TRBV18
abundance: once
CDR3nt: TGTGCCAGCTCCCCGGACAGTTCTTCCTACGAGCAGTACTTC
CDR3aa: CASSPDSSSYEQYF

j_gene: TRBJ2-7
d_gene: TRBD2
v_gene: TRBV14
abundance: .
CDR3nt: TGTGCCAGCAGCCAAGGGGACTTTATCGGGAGGAACTACGAGCAGTACTTC
CDR3aa: CASSQGDFIGRNYEQYF

j_gene: TRBJ2-6
d_gene: .
v_gene: TRBV9
abundance: .
CDR3nt: TGTGCCAGCAGCGTAGGGAAGGGGGCTGGGGCCAACGTCCTGACTTTC
CDR3aa: CASSVGKGAGANVLTF

j_gene: TRBJ1-1
d_gene: .
v_gene: TRBV18
abundance: .
CDR3nt: TGTGCCAGCTCACCACTCTCTGAGAACACTGAAGCTTTCTTT
CDR3aa: CASSPLSENTEAFF

j_gene: TRBJ2-1
d_gene: TRBD2
v_gene: TRBV5-1
abundance: .
CDR3nt: TGCGCCAGCAGCTCCGGACTAGCGGGAACCAATGAGCAGTTCTTC
CDR3aa: CASSSGLAGTNEQFF

j_gene: TRBJ1-1
d_gene: .
v_gene: TRBV28
abundance: .
CDR3nt: TGTGCCAGCAGTTTATCTTCTGGGGTCATGAACACTGAAGCTTTCTTT
CDR3aa: CASSLSSGVMNTEAFF

j_gene: TRBJ2-2
d_gene: .
v_gene: TRBV7-9
abundance: .
CDR3nt: TGTGCCAGCAGCTCCGGGGCGGGCGAGGTCACCGGGGAGCTGTTTTTT
CDR3aa: CASSSGAGEVTGELFF

j_gene: TRBJ2-7
d_gene: TRBD2
v_gene: TRBV18
abundance: .
CDR3nt: TGTGCCAGCTCATCATCCCCCCTTCCGGGAGGGCCTTCCTACGAGCAGTACTTC
CDR3aa: CASSSSPLPGGPSYEQYF

j_gene: TRBJ2-5
d_gene: .
v_gene: TRBV5-4
abundance: .
CDR3nt: TGTGCCAGCAGCTCCCAAGGGGGGGTCCAAGAGACCCAGTACTTC
CDR3aa: CASSSQGGVQETQYF

j_gene: TRBJ2-5
d_gene: .
v_gene: TRBV27
abundance: .
CDR3nt: TGTGCCAGCAGTTTATCCGGAGAGACCCAGTACTTC
CDR3aa: CASSLSGETQYF

j_gene: TRBJ2-7
d_gene: .
v_gene: TRBV2
abundance: .
CDR3nt: TGTGCCAGCAGTGTGGGGCGTCCGGAGGACGAGCAGTACTTC
CDR3aa: CASSVGRPEDEQYF